The sequence of this T cell receptor beta chain was determined in a study of technical replicates of blood from a handful of donors. Measured with immunoSEQ multiplex PCR; TCRdb has only the in-frame clones, and not every one. The sample carries over 75,000 clones, approximately 97% recorded once. The sample taken for sequencing was T cells isolated from PBMCs. The sequence derives from a human donor in good health.

The CDR3 region is CASSLEGAGNQPQHF. In nucleotides, the CDR3 is TGCGCCAGCAGCTTGGAGGGGGCAGGCAATCAGCCCCAGCATTTT. This chain links TRBV5-1 with TRBJ1-5; 7 nucleotides agree with TRBD1. The CDR3 loop spans 15 amino acids. Germline V gene lookup returns CDR1 SGHRS and CDR2 YFSETQ. V was clipped by 0 bases and J by 2 bases; unmatched bases: 2.